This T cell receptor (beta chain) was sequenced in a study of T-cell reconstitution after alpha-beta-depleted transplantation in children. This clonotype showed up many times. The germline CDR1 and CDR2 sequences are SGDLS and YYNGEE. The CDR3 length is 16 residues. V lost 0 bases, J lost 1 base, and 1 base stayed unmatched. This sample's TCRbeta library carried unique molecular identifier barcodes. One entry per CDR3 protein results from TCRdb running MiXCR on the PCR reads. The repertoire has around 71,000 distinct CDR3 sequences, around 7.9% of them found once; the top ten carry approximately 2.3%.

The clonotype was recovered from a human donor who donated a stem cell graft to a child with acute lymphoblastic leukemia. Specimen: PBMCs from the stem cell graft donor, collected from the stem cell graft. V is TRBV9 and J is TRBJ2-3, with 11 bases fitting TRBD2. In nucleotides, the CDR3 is TGTGCCAGCAGCGTAGAACTAGCGGGGGGCACAGATACGCAGTATTTT. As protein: CASSVELAGGTDTQYF.